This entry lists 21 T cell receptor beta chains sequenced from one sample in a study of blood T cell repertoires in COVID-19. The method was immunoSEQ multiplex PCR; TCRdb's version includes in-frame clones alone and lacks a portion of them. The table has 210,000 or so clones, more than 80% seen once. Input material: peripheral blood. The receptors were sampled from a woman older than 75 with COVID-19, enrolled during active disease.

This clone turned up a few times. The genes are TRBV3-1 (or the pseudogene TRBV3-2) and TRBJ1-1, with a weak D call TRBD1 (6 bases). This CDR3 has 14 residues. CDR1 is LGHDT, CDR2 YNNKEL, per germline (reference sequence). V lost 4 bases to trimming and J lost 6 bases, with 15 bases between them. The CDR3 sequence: CASSLQDSLSEAFF. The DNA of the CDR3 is TGTGCCAGCAGCCTTCAGGACAGTCTTTCTGAAGCTTTCTTT.

This chain's CDR3 is CASSLQAGGPIHEQFF. CDR3 coding DNA: TGTGCCAGCAGCTTACAAGCGGGAGGGCCCATCCATGAGCAGTTCTTC. The J gene is TRBJ2-1, the V gene TRBV5-5, with 10 bases fitting TRBD2. Germline lookup yields CDR1 SGHKS and CDR2 YYEKEE (reference sequence). CDR3 length: 16 amino acids. V was clipped by 2 bases and J by 8 bases; unmatched bases: 10.

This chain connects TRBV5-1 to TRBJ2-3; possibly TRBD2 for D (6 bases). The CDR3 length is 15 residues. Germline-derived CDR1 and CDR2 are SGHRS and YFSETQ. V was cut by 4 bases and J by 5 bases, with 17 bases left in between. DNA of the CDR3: TGCGCCAGCAGCCCTGGGCGGGGAGAGGGAGATACGCAGTATTTT. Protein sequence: CASSPGRGEGDTQYF.

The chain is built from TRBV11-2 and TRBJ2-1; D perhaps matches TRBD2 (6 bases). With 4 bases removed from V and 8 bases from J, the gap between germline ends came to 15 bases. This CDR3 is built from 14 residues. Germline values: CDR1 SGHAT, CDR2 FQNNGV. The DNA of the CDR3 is TGTGCCAGCAGCTCTCCCAGCGGGTCGGATGAGCAGTTCTTC. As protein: CASSSPSGSDEQFF.

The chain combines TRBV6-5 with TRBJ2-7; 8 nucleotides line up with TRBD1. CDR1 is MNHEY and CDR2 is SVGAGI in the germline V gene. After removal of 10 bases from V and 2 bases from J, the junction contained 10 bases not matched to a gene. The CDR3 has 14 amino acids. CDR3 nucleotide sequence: TGTGCCACCTCTGTAGGGACAGGTCCCTACGAGCAGTACTTC. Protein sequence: CATSVGTGPYEQYF.

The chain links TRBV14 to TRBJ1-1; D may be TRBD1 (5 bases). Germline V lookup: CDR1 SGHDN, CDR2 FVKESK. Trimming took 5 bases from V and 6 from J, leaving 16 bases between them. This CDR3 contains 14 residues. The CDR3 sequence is CASSSPGRGAEAFF. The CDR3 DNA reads TGTGCCAGCAGCTCGCCCGGGAGAGGGGCTGAAGCTTTCTTT.

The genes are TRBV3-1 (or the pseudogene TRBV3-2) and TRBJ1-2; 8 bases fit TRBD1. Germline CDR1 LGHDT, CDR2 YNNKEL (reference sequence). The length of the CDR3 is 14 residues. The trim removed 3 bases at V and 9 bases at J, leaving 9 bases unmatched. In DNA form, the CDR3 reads TGTGCCAGCAGCCATGGGACCGGGACAGGCCGCTACACCTTC. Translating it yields CASSHGTGTGRYTF.

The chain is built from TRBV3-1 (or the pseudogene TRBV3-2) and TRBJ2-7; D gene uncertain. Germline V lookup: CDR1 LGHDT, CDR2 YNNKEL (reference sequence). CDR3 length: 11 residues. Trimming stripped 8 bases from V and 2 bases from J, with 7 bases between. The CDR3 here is CASRDTYEQYF. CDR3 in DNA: TGTGCCAGCCGAGACACCTACGAGCAGTACTTC.

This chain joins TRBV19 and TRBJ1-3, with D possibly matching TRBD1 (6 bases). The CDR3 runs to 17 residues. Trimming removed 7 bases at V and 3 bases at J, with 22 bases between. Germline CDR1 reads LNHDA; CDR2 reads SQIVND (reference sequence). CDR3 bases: TGTGCCAGTACCCCAGGAGAGAGGGGGTTTGGTGGAAACACCATATATTTT. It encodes CASTPGERGFGGNTIYF. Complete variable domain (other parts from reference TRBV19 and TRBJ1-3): DGGITQSPKYLFRKEGQNVTLSCEQNLNHDAMYWYRQDPGQGLRLIYYSQIVNDFQKGDIAEGYSVSREKKESFPLTVTSAQKNPTAFYLCASTPGERGFGGNTIYFGEGSWLTVV.

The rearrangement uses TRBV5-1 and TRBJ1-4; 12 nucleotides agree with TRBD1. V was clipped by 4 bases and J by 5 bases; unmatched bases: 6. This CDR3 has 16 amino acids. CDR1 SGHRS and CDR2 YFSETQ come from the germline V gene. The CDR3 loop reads CASSRGQGAINEKLFF. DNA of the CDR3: TGCGCCAGCAGCCGGGGACAGGGGGCGATAAATGAAAAACTGTTTTTT.

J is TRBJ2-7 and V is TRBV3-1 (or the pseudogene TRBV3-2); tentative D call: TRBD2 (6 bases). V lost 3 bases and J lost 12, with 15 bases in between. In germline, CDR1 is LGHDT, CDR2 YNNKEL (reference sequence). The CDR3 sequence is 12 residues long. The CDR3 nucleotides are TGTGCCAGCAGCCAGGGACTGGGCGTGGCGTACTTC. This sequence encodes CASSQGLGVAYF.

The CDR3 nucleotides are TGTGCCAGCAGAGGACAGATGAACACTGAAGCTTTCTTT. This codes for CASRGQMNTEAFF. The chain joins TRBV6-5 to TRBJ1-1; possibly TRBD1 for D (6 bases). The CDR3 loop spans 13 amino acids. Germline CDR1 is MNHEY and CDR2 is SVGAGI. The germline V and J ends were trimmed by 6 bases and 0 bases, with 8 bases remaining between them.

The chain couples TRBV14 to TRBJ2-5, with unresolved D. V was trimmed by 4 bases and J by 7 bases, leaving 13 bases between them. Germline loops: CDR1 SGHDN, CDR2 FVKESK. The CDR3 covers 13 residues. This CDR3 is CASSLLPRGTQYF. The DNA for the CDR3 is TGTGCCAGCAGCCTTTTACCTCGAGGGACCCAGTACTTC.

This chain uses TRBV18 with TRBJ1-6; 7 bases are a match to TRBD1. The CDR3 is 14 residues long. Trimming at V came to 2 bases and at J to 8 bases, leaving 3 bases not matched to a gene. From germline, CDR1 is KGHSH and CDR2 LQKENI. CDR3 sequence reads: CASSPKQGHSPLHF. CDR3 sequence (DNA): TGTGCCAGCTCACCAAAACAGGGGCATTCACCCCTCCACTTT.

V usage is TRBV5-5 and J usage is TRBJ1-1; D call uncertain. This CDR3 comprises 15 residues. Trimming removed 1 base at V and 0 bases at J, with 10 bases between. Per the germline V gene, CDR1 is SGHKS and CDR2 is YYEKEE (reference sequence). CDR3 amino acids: CASSLMVAVNTEAFF. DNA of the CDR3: TGTGCCAGCAGCTTGATGGTCGCGGTGAACACTGAAGCTTTCTTT.

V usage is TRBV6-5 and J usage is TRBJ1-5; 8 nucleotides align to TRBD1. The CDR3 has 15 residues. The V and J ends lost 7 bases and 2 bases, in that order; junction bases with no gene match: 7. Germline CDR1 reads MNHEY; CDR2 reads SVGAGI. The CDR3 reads CASKTQGVGNQPQHF. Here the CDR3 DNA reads TGTGCCAGCAAGACACAGGGGGTTGGCAATCAGCCCCAGCATTTT.

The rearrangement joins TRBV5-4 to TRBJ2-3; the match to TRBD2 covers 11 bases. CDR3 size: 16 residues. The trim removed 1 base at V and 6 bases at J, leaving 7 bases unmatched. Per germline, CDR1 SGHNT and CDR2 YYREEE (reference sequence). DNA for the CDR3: TGTGCCAGCAGCTTGACTAGCGGGGGTAGGGGGGATACGCAGTATTTT. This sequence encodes CASSLTSGGRGDTQYF.

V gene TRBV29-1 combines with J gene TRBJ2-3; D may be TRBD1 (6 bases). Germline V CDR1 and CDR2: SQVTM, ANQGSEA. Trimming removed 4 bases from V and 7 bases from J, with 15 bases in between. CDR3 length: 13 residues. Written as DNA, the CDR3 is TGCAGCGTTGGGGGGAAGGGGGAAAATACGCAGTATTTT. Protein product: CSVGGKGENTQYF.

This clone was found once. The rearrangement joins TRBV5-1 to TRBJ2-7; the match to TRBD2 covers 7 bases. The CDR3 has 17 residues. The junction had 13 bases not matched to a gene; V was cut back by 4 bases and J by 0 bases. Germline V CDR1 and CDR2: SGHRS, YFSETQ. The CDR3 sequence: CASSEAPSAGVSYEQYF. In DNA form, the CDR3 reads TGCGCCAGCAGCGAAGCACCCTCGGCGGGAGTCTCCTACGAGCAGTACTTC. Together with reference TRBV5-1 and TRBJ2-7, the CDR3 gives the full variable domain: KAGVTQTPRYLIKTRGQQVTLSCSPISGHRSVSWYQQTPGQGLQFLFEYFSETQRNKGNFPGRFSGRQFSNSRSEMNVSTLELGDSALYLCASSEAPSAGVSYEQYFGPGTRLTVT.

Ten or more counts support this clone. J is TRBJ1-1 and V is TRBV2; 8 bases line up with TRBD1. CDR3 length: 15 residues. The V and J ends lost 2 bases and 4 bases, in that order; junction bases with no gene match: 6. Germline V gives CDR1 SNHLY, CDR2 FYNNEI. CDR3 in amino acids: CASSERQGARTEAFF. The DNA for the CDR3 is TGTGCCAGCAGTGAAAGGCAGGGGGCGCGCACTGAAGCTTTCTTT.

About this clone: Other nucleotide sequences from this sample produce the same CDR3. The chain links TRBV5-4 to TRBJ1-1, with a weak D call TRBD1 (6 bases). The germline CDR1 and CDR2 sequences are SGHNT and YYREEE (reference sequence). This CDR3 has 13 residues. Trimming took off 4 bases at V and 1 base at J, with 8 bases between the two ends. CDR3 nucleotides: TGTGCCAGCAGCAAGACAGGGAACACTGAAGCTTTCTTT. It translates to CASSKTGNTEAFF.